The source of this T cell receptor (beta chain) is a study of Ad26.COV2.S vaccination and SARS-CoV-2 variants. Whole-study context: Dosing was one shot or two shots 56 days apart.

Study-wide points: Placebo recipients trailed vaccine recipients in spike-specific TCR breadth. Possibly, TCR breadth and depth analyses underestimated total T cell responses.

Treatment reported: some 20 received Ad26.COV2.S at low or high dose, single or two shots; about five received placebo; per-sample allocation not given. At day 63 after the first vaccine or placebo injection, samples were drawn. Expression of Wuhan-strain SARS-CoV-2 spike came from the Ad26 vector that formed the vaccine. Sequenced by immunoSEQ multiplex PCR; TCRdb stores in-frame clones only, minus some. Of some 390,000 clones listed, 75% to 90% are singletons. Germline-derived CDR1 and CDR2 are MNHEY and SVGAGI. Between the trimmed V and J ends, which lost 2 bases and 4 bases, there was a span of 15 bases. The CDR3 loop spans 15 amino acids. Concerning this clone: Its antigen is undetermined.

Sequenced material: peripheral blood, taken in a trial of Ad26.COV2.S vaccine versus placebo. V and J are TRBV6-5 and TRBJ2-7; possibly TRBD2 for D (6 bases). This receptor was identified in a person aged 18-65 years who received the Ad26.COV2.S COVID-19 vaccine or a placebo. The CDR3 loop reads CASSYDSPGEYEQYF. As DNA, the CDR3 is TGTGCCAGCAGTTACGATTCGCCGGGAGAATACGAGCAGTACTTC.